This T cell receptor beta chain was identified during a study of blood T cells in healthy people across ages. The study's findings and limits: Estimated diversity across one million T cells was deemed an underestimate.

V lost 2 bases to trimming and J lost 5 bases, with 12 bases between them. The CDR3 contains 14 residues. Germline assignment: CDR1 MNHNY and CDR2 SVGAGI (reference sequence). A second about 6 to 11 cycle PCR used barcoded and J-beta primers. Each cDNA molecule was tagged by a template-switch adaptor with 12 random nucleotides. TCRdb fed the 5' RACE reads into MiXCR, producing one record per CDR3 protein. Of 700,000 to 800,000 distinct CDR3 sequences listed, roughly 45% were seen once; the top ten hold 20%. Concerning this clonotype: Its antigen is still unknown.

What was sequenced was blood. The V and J genes are TRBV6-6 and TRBJ1-1, with D unresolved. This clonotype originated in a woman aged 60-75 years in good health. The CDR3 reads CASSYPQVRTEAFF. CDR3 bases: TGTGCCAGCAGTTACCCGCAGGTGAGGACTGAAGCTTTCTTT.